Listed below are T cell receptor beta chains from one sample, sequenced in a study of blood T cell repertoires in COVID-19. Profiled with immunoSEQ multiplex PCR; TCRdb holds only in-frame clones, not every one. The sample consists of tens of thousands of clones, about four fifths of them appearing once. Input material: peripheral blood. These receptors came from a man aged 50 to 60 with acute or convalescent COVID-19. The CDR3 runs from the conserved cysteine through the conserved F or W. D genes are given only for firm matches. The size of a clone is reported for some rows only, either as once, few or many, or as a class for expanded clones.

CDR3nt | CDR3aa | v_gene | d_gene | abundance | j_gene
TGTGCCAGCAGTCCCCGGGACAGGCCTTTCTACGAGCAGTACTTC | CASSPRDRPFYEQYF | TRBV28 | TRBD1 | NA | TRBJ2-7
TGCAGTGCTAGTGAACCTAGCGGGGGTTACAATGAGCAGTTCTTC | CSASEPSGGYNEQFF | TRBV20-1 | TRBD2 | NA | TRBJ2-1
TGTGCCACCAGTGATTTGATTGCAGGGGGCAACTATGGCTACACCTTC | CATSDLIAGGNYGYTF | TRBV24-1 | TRBD1 | NA | TRBJ1-2
TGCGCCAGCAGCTTGGACACAACTAATGAAAAACTGTTTTTT | CASSLDTTNEKLFF | TRBV5-1 | NA | NA | TRBJ1-4
TGTGCCAGCAGCCTACAGGGGAATACTAATGAAAAACTGTTTTTT | CASSLQGNTNEKLFF | TRBV11-2 | TRBD1 | few | TRBJ1-4
TGTGCCAGCAGCTTAAACAGCCTCCTGACTTTC | CASSLNSLLTF | TRBV7-9 | NA | NA | TRBJ2-6
TGTGCCACTCGACGTGGGGGAGGGGCCGACACTGAAGCTTTCTTT | CATRRGGGADTEAFF | TRBV2 | NA | NA | TRBJ1-1
TGCGCCAGCAGCTTGGAGAGTGGAGCCTCCTCTGGAAACACCATATATTTT | CASSLESGASSGNTIYF | TRBV5-1 | NA | NA | TRBJ1-3
TGTGCCAGCAAACCGGGACAAAATCAGCCCCAGCATTTT | CASKPGQNQPQHF | TRBV6-1 | NA | NA | TRBJ1-5
TGCGCCAGCAGCTCAGGGATGAACACTGAAGCTTTCTTT | CASSSGMNTEAFF | TRBV4-1 | NA | once | TRBJ1-1
TGCAGCGTTGGAAACCCGGGACTAGCGGGGGGATCTACCGGGGAGCTGTTTTTT | CSVGNPGLAGGSTGELFF | TRBV29-1 | TRBD2 | NA | TRBJ2-2
TGTGCCAGCAGTGAACAGGGTCGCACAGATACGCAGTATTTT | CASSEQGRTDTQYF | TRBV6-1 | NA | NA | TRBJ2-3
TGTGCCTGGAGTGTATCGGGGGGGCTGTTCACTGAAGCTTTCTTT | CAWSVSGGLFTEAFF | TRBV30 | NA | NA | TRBJ1-1
TGTGCCAGCAGCTTAGTAAACTACGAGCAGTACTTC | CASSLVNYEQYF | TRBV7-9 | NA | NA | TRBJ2-7
TGTGCCAGCAGCACACCTACAGGGATCTCCTACGAGCAGTACTTC | CASSTPTGISYEQYF | TRBV5-5 | NA | once | TRBJ2-7
TGTGCCAGCAGCGTAGATATTGGCTTTTCCAATGAGCAGTTCTTC | CASSVDIGFSNEQFF | TRBV9 | NA | NA | TRBJ2-1